A selection of T cell receptor beta chains follows, all from one sample in a study of CD8+CD57+ T cells in acquired aplastic anemia. TCRdb analysed the reads with MiXCR anew, one entry per CDR3 protein. The sample records about 180,000 distinct CDR3 sequences, around 50% being singletons. The sample consisted of sorted CD4+, CD8+, or CD8+CD57+ T cells (not recorded which) from PBMCs. These receptors all come from a human donor with aplastic anemia. The CDR3 runs from the conserved cysteine through the conserved F or W. Each record gives: clone size, D gene, V gene, J gene, CDR3 DNA, CDR3 protein. D genes are given only for firm matches. Not every row has a clone size; where given, it reads once, few, many or a size class.

abundance: -
d_gene: -
v_gene: TRBV10-2
j_gene: TRBJ1-6
CDR3nt: TGCGCCAGCAGTGGGGCTCTGAATTCACCCCTCCACTTT
CDR3aa: CASSGALNSPLHF

abundance: -
d_gene: -
v_gene: TRBV20-1
j_gene: TRBJ2-7
CDR3nt: TGCAGTGCTAACAGGGATTGCGAGCAATACTTC
CDR3aa: CSANRDCEQYF

abundance: -
d_gene: TRBD1
v_gene: TRBV29-1
j_gene: TRBJ2-7
CDR3nt: TGCAGCGTTGTTTGGGACAGGGTAGCCGAGCAGTACTTC
CDR3aa: CSVVWDRVAEQYF

abundance: -
d_gene: TRBD2
v_gene: TRBV15
j_gene: TRBJ2-1
CDR3nt: TGTGCCACCATGATTAGCGGGAGGCCAATCAATGAGCAGTTCTTC
CDR3aa: CATMISGRPINEQFF

abundance: few
d_gene: -
v_gene: TRBV20-1
j_gene: TRBJ1-1
CDR3nt: TGCAGTGCTAGCTCCCGGGGCACTATGAACACTGAAGCTTTCTTT
CDR3aa: CSASSRGTMNTEAFF

abundance: -
d_gene: TRBD1
v_gene: TRBV5-1
j_gene: TRBJ2-2
CDR3nt: TGCGCCAGCAGCTTGGCCGGACAGGGGAGCATTGCGAACACCGGGGAGCTGTTTTTT
CDR3aa: CASSLAGQGSIANTGELFF

abundance: -
d_gene: TRBD1
v_gene: TRBV29-1
j_gene: TRBJ2-5
CDR3nt: TGCAGCGGGGGAACAGGGGCGTACCAAGAAACCCAGTACTTC
CDR3aa: CSGGTGAYQETQYF

abundance: -
d_gene: TRBD1
v_gene: TRBV6-5
j_gene: TRBJ1-5
CDR3nt: TGTGCCAGCAGTTACATGTTGGACAGGGCTAATCAGCCCCAGCATTTT
CDR3aa: CASSYMLDRANQPQHF

abundance: -
d_gene: -
v_gene: TRBV20-1
j_gene: TRBJ2-6
CDR3nt: TGCAGTGCCGAGGGTGGTAGGTTTGGGGCCAACGTCCTGACTTTC
CDR3aa: CSAEGGRFGANVLTF

abundance: few
d_gene: -
v_gene: TRBV5-1
j_gene: TRBJ2-2
CDR3nt: TGCGCCAGCAGCAAATTTAGGTCTCGGGAAGGGCCCAACACCGGGGAGCTGTTTTTT
CDR3aa: CASSKFRSREGPNTGELFF

abundance: few
d_gene: -
v_gene: TRBV10-2
j_gene: TRBJ1-1
CDR3nt: TGCGCCAGCAGTGAGTCTGGCAGGGGCTGGACTGAAGCTTTCTTT
CDR3aa: CASSESGRGWTEAFF

abundance: many
d_gene: -
v_gene: TRBV5-1
j_gene: TRBJ2-3
CDR3nt: TGCGCCAGCAGCTTCCGGGGGGACAACACAGATACGCAGTATTTT
CDR3aa: CASSFRGDNTDTQYF

abundance: few
d_gene: -
v_gene: TRBV4-2
j_gene: TRBJ1-4
CDR3nt: TGTGCCAGCAGCCAAGACAGGGGACTAGGGGAAAAACTGTTTTTT
CDR3aa: CASSQDRGLGEKLFF

abundance: -
d_gene: -
v_gene: TRBV10-3
j_gene: TRBJ1-5
CDR3nt: TGTGCCATCAGTGAGTCGGGGGAACACAATCAGCCCCAGCATTTT
CDR3aa: CAISESGEHNQPQHF

abundance: many
d_gene: -
v_gene: TRBV5-1
j_gene: TRBJ1-2
CDR3nt: TGCGCCAGCAGCTTCGGACAGTTGAACTATGGCTACACCTTC
CDR3aa: CASSFGQLNYGYTF

abundance: -
d_gene: TRBD1
v_gene: TRBV7-6
j_gene: TRBJ2-7
CDR3nt: TGTGCCAGCAGCTCGTCGGGGGCAGGGGGCCTCTACGAGCAGTACTTC
CDR3aa: CASSSSGAGGLYEQYF

abundance: few
d_gene: -
v_gene: TRBV4-1
j_gene: TRBJ2-5
CDR3nt: TGCGCCAGCAGCCAGTCCGGGACAAATGTGGCCGAAGAGACCCAGTACTTC
CDR3aa: CASSQSGTNVAEETQYF

abundance: -
d_gene: -
v_gene: TRBV10-2
j_gene: TRBJ1-2
CDR3nt: TGCGCCAGCAGTGACGGAAGACCGACCGACTATGGCTACACCTTC
CDR3aa: CASSDGRPTDYGYTF

abundance: many
d_gene: -
v_gene: TRBV7-8
j_gene: TRBJ1-6
CDR3nt: TGTGCCAGCAGCTTAGGTAGCCAAACCTATAATTCACCCCTCCACTTT
CDR3aa: CASSLGSQTYNSPLHF

abundance: -
d_gene: TRBD1
v_gene: TRBV9
j_gene: TRBJ2-5
CDR3nt: TGTGCCAGCAAGGGACAGGGAGAGACCCAGTACTTC
CDR3aa: CASKGQGETQYF

abundance: -
d_gene: -
v_gene: TRBV29-1
j_gene: TRBJ2-3
CDR3nt: TGCAGCGTTGCCCGGACAGCCGATAGCACAGATACGCAGTATTTT
CDR3aa: CSVARTADSTDTQYF

abundance: few
d_gene: TRBD2
v_gene: TRBV29-1
j_gene: TRBJ2-1
CDR3nt: TGCAGCGGGGACAGTGGACTAGCGGGGGCATACAATGAGCAGTTCTTC
CDR3aa: CSGDSGLAGAYNEQFF

abundance: -
d_gene: -
v_gene: TRBV9
j_gene: TRBJ2-2
CDR3nt: TGTGCCAGCAGCGTGACAGCCGGGGAGCTGTTTTTT
CDR3aa: CASSVTAGELFF

abundance: many
d_gene: -
v_gene: TRBV19
j_gene: TRBJ2-1
CDR3nt: TGTGCCAGTAGAGCTCGGGGCGGGGTATGGAATGAGCAGTTCTTC
CDR3aa: CASRARGGVWNEQFF

abundance: -
d_gene: -
v_gene: TRBV12-3/TRBV12-4
j_gene: TRBJ1-1
CDR3nt: TGTGCCAGCAAAGAGGGCAGCCCTGAAGCTTTCTTT
CDR3aa: CASKEGSPEAFF

abundance: -
d_gene: -
v_gene: TRBV4-1
j_gene: TRBJ1-1
CDR3nt: TGCGCCAGCAGCCAGGCCGACACGGACGGCACTGAAGCTTTCTTT
CDR3aa: CASSQADTDGTEAFF

abundance: -
d_gene: -
v_gene: TRBV7-9
j_gene: TRBJ2-7
CDR3nt: TGTGCCAGCAGCTCCATGACTGAGCAGTACTTC
CDR3aa: CASSSMTEQYF

abundance: -
d_gene: TRBD1
v_gene: TRBV9
j_gene: TRBJ2-2
CDR3nt: TGTGCCAGCAGCCCACGGACAGGGACGAACACCGGGGAGCTGTTTTTT
CDR3aa: CASSPRTGTNTGELFF

abundance: few
d_gene: -
v_gene: TRBV10-3
j_gene: TRBJ1-3
CDR3nt: TGTGCCATCAGTGATGGGAGCTCTGGAAACACCATATATTTT
CDR3aa: CAISDGSSGNTIYF

abundance: many
d_gene: TRBD1
v_gene: TRBV6-1
j_gene: TRBJ1-6
CDR3nt: TGTGCCAGCAGTCAATACGGACAGGGCAAAAATTCACCCCTCCACTTT
CDR3aa: CASSQYGQGKNSPLHF

abundance: -
d_gene: -
v_gene: TRBV12-3/TRBV12-4
j_gene: TRBJ2-6
CDR3nt: TGTGCCAGCACCCGAGCAAATTCAGGGGCCAACGTCCTGACTTTC
CDR3aa: CASTRANSGANVLTF

abundance: few
d_gene: -
v_gene: TRBV13
j_gene: TRBJ2-7
CDR3nt: TGTGCCAGCAGCCCCGACCCAGGCGGGTACTTC
CDR3aa: CASSPDPGGYF

abundance: -
d_gene: -
v_gene: TRBV25-1
j_gene: TRBJ2-3
CDR3nt: TGTGCCAGCAGTCAGGCAGATACGCAGTATTTT
CDR3aa: CASSQADTQYF

abundance: -
d_gene: -
v_gene: TRBV10-3
j_gene: TRBJ2-6
CDR3nt: TGTGCCATCAGGGGTGTGTACGGGGCCAACGTCCTGACTTTC
CDR3aa: CAIRGVYGANVLTF

abundance: medium-sized
d_gene: -
v_gene: TRBV2
j_gene: TRBJ1-6
CDR3nt: TGTGCCAGCAGGGTTCAGTTTTCACCCCTCCACTTT
CDR3aa: CASRVQFSPLHF

abundance: -
d_gene: -
v_gene: TRBV10-3
j_gene: TRBJ1-1
CDR3nt: TGTGCCATCAGTGGGGGATGGGGGGCCGACAACACTGAAGCTTTCTTT
CDR3aa: CAISGGWGADNTEAFF

abundance: -
d_gene: -
v_gene: TRBV6-1
j_gene: TRBJ2-2
CDR3nt: TGTGCCAGCAGACTTACAGGGGGGGCCGGGGAGCTGTTTTTT
CDR3aa: CASRLTGGAGELFF

abundance: -
d_gene: TRBD2
v_gene: TRBV7-2
j_gene: TRBJ2-7
CDR3nt: TGTGCCAGCAGCTTGGGACTAGCGGGCTACAACGAGCAGTACTTC
CDR3aa: CASSLGLAGYNEQYF

abundance: -
d_gene: TRBD1
v_gene: TRBV19
j_gene: TRBJ2-7
CDR3nt: TGTGCCAGTAGCCTTGGGACAGGGGGCCACGAGCAGTACTTC
CDR3aa: CASSLGTGGHEQYF

abundance: -
d_gene: -
v_gene: TRBV7-2
j_gene: TRBJ1-1
CDR3nt: TGTGCCAGCAGCTTAGCGCCGAACCTTGAAGCTTTCTTT
CDR3aa: CASSLAPNLEAFF

abundance: -
d_gene: -
v_gene: TRBV19
j_gene: TRBJ2-7
CDR3nt: TGTGCCTGGAGTGTACAGGGGAGGGCTTCCTACGAGCAGTACTTC
CDR3aa: CAWSVQGRASYEQYF